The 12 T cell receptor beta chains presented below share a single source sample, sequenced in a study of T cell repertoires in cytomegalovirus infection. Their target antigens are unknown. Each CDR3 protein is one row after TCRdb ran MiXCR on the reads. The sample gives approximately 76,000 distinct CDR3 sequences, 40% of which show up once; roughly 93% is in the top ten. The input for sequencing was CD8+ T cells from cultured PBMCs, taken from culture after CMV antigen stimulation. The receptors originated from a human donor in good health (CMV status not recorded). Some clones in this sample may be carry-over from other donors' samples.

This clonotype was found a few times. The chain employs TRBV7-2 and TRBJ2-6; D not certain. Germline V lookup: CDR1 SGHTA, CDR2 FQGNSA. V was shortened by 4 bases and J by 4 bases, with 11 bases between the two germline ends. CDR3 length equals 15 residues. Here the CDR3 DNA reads TGTGCCAGCAGCTCAACGGAGAACGGGGCCAACGTCCTGACTTTC. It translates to CASSSTENGANVLTF.

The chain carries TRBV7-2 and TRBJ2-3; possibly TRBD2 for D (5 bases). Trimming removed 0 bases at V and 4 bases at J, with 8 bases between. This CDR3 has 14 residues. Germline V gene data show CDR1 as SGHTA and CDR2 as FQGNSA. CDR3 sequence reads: CASSLAVSADTQYF. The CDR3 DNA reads TGTGCCAGCAGCTTAGCGGTTAGCGCAGATACGCAGTATTTT.

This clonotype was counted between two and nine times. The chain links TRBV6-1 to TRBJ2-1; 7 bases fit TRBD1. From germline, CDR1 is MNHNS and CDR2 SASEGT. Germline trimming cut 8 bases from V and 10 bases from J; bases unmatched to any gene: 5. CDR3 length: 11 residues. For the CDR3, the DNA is TGTGCCAGCGAGGGGGCCGCGGAGCAGTTCTTC. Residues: CASEGAAEQFF.

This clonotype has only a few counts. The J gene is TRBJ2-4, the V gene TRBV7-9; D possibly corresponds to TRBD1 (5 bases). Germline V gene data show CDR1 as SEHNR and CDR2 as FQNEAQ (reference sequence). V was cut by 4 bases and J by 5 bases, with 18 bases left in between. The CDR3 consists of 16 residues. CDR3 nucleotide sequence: TGTGCCAGCAGCTCATTTTACGACAGAGGAGAAAACATTCAGTACTTC. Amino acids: CASSSFYDRGENIQYF.

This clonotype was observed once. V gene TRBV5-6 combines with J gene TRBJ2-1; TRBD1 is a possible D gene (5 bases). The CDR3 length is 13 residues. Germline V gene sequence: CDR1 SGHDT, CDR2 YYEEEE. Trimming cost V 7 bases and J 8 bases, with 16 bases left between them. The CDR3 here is CASYAADIDEQFF. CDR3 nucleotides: TGTGCCAGCTATGCGGCGGACATCGATGAGCAGTTCTTC.

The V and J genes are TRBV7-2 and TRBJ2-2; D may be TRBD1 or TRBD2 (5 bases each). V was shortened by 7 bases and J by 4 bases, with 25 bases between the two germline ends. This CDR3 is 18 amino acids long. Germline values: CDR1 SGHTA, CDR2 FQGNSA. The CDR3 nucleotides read TGTGCCAGCATTGATTCCTCCGGGGCTCTATTGGGCACCGGGGAGCTGTTTTTT. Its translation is CASIDSSGALLGTGELFF.

Written as DNA, the CDR3 is TGCGCCAGCAGCCAAACGAAAGGCTCCCAAGAGACCCAGTACTTC. This sequence encodes CASSQTKGSQETQYF. V and J are TRBV4-3 and TRBJ2-5; D remains ambiguous. The CDR3 is 15 residues long. The V gene lost 2 bases and the J gene lost 1 base, with 11 bases spanning the gap. Germline V gene data show CDR1 as LGHNA and CDR2 as YSLEER.

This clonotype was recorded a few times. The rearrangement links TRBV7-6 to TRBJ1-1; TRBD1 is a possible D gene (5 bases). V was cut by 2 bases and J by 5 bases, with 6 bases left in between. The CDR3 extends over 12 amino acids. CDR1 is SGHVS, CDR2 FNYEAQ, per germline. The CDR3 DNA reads TGTGCCAGCAGCTTAAAGGGGACTGAAGCTTTCTTT. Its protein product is CASSLKGTEAFF.

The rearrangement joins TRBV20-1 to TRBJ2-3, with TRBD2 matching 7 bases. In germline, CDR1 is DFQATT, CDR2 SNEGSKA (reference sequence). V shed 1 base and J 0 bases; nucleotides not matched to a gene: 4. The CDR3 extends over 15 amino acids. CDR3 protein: CSARGLAESTDTQYF. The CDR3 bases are TGCAGTGCTAGAGGACTAGCCGAAAGCACAGATACGCAGTATTTT.

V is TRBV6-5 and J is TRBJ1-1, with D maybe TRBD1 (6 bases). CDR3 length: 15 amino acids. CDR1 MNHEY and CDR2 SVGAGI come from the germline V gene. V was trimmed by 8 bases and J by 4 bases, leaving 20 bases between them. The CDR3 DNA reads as TGTGCCAGCCACATGGCGCGGGGGCGCTTCACTGAAGCTTTCTTT. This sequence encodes CASHMARGRFTEAFF.

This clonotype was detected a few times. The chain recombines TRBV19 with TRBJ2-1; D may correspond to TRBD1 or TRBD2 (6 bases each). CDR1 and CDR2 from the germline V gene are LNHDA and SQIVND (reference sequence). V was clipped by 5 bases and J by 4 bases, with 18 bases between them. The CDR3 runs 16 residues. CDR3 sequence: CASSSSSGASYNEQFF. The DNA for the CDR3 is TGTGCCAGTAGTTCTAGCTCGGGGGCCTCATACAATGAGCAGTTCTTC.

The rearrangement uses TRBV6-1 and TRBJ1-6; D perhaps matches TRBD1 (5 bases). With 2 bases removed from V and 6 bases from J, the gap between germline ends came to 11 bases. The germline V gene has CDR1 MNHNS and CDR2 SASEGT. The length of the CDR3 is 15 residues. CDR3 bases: TGTGCCAGCAGTGAATTGTCTGACAGTAATTCACCCCTCCACTTT. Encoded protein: CASSELSDSNSPLHF.